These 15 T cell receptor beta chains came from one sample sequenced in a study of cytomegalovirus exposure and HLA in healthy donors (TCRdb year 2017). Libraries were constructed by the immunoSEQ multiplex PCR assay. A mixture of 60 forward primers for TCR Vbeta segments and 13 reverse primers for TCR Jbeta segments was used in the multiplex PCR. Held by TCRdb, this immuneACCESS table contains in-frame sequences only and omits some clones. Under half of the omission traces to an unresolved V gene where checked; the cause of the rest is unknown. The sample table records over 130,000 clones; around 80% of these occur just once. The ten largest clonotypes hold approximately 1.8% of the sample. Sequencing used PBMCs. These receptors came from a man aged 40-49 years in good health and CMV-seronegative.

CDR3 region: CASSVTGDISPLHF. The DNA for the CDR3 is TGTGCCAGCAGTGTGACAGGAGATATATCACCCCTCCACTTT. The chain recombines TRBV6-1 with TRBJ1-6, with D maybe TRBD1 (6 bases). The CDR3 consists of 14 residues. The ends were cut back, 4 bases at V and 10 bases at J, with 14 bases in the middle. Germline V gives CDR1 MNHNS, CDR2 SASEGT.

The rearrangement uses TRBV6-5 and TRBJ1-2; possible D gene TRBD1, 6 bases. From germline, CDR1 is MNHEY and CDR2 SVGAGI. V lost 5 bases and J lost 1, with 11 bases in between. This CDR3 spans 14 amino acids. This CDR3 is CASSRTAFNYGYTF. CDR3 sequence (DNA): TGTGCCAGCAGTCGGACAGCCTTTAACTATGGCTACACCTTC.

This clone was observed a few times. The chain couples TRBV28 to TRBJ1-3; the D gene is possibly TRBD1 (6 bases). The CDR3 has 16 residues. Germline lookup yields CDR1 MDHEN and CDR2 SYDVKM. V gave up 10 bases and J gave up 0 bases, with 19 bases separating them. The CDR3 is CATGGGGKLSGNTIYF. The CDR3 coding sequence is TGTGCCACCGGAGGGGGGGGGAAGCTCTCTGGAAACACCATATATTTT.

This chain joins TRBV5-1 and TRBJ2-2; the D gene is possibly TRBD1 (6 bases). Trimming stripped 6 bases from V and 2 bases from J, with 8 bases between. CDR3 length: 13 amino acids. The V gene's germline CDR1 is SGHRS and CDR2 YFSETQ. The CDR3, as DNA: TGCGCCAGCACGGGACACAACACCGGGGAGCTGTTTTTT. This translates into CASTGHNTGELFF.

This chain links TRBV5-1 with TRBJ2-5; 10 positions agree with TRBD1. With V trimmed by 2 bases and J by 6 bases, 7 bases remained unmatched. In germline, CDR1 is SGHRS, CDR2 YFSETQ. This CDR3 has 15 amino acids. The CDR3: CASSFGTGASKTQYF. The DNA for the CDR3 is TGCGCCAGCAGCTTCGGGACAGGGGCTTCGAAGACCCAGTACTTC.

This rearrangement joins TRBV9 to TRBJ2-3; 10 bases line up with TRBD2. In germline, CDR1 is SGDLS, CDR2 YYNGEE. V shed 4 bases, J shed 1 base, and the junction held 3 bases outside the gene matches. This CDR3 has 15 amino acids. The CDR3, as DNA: TGTGCCAGCAGCTCAAGCGGGGGGGGCACAGATACGCAGTATTTT. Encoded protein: CASSSSGGGTDTQYF.

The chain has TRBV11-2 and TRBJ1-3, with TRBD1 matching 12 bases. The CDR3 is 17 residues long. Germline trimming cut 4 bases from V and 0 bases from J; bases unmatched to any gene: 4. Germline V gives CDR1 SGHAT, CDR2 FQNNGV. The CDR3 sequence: CASSSPGQGASGNTIYF. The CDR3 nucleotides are TGTGCCAGCAGCTCTCCGGGACAGGGGGCCTCTGGAAACACCATATATTTT.

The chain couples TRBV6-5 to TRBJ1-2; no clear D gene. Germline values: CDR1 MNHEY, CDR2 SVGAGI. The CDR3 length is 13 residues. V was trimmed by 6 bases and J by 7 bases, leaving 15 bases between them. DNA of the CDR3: TGTGCCAGCAGCTACCGGGCCGGGAGTGGCTACACCTTC. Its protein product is CASSYRAGSGYTF.

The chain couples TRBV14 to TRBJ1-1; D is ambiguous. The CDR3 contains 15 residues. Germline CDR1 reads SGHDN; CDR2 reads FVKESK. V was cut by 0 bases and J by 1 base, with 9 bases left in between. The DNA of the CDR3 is TGTGCCAGCAGCCAAGAGAGAGGTCGGAACACTGAAGCTTTCTTT. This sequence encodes CASSQERGRNTEAFF.

The CDR3 spells CASSPIATALHGYTF. CDR3 bases: TGTGCCAGCAGTCCGATAGCGACCGCGCTACATGGCTACACCTTC. The chain uses TRBV6-4 and TRBJ1-2; D is undetermined. This CDR3 region has 15 residues. Per the germline V gene, CDR1 is MRHNA and CDR2 is SNTAGT. V was clipped by 5 bases and J by 6 bases, with 19 bases between them.

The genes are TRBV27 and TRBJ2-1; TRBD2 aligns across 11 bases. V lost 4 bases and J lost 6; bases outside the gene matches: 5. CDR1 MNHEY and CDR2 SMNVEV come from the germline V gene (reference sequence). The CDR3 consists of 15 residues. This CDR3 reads CASSSPLAGVNEQFF. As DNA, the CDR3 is TGTGCCAGCAGTTCACCACTAGCGGGAGTCAATGAGCAGTTCTTC.

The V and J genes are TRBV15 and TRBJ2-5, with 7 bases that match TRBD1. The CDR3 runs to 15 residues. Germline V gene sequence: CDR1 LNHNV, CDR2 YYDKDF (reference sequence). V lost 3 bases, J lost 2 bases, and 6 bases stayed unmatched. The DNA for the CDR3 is TGTGCCACCAGCAGCCCGGGACAGCCTCAAGAGACCCAGTACTTC. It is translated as CATSSPGQPQETQYF.

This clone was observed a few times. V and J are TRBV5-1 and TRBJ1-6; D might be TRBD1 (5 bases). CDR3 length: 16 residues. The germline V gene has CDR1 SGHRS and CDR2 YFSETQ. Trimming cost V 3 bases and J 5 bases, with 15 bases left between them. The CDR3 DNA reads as TGCGCCAGCAGCTCCAGGGCGGGGGGTGATAATTCACCCCTCCACTTT. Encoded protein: CASSSRAGGDNSPLHF. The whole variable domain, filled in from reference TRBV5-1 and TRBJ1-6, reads KAGVTQTPRYLIKTRGQQVTLSCSPISGHRSVSWYQQTPGQGLQFLFEYFSETQRNKGNFPGRFSGRQFSNSRSEMNVSTLELGDSALYLCASSSRAGGDNSPLHFGNGTRLTVT.

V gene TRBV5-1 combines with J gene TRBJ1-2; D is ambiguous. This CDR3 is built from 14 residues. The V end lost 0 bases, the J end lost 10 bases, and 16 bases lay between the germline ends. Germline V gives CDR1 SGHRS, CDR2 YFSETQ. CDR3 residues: CASSLEREVGVYTF. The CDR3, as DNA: TGCGCCAGCAGCTTGGAGAGGGAAGTTGGTGTCTACACCTTC.

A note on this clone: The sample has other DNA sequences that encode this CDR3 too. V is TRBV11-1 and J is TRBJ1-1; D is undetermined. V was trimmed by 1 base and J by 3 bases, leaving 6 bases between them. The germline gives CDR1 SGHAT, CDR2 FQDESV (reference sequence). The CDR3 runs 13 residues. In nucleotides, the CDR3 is TGTGCCAGCAGCTTAGAGGGAGACACTGAAGCTTTCTTT. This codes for CASSLEGDTEAFF.